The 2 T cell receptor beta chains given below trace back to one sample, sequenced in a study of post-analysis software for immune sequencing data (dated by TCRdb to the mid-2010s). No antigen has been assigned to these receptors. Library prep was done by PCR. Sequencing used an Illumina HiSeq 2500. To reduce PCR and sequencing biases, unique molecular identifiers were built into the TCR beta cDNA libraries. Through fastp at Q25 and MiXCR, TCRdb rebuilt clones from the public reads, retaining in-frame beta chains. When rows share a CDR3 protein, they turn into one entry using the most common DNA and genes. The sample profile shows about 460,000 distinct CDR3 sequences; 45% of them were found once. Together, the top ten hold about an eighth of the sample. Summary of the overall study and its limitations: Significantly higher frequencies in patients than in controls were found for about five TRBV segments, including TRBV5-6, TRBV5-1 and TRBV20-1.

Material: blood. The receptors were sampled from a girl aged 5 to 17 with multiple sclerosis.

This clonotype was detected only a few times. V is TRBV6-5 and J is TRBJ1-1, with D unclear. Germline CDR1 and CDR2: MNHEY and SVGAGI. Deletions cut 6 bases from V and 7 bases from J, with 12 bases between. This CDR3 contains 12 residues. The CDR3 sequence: CASSHALGEAFF. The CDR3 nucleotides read TGTGCCAGCAGCCACGCGTTGGGTGAAGCTTTCTTT.

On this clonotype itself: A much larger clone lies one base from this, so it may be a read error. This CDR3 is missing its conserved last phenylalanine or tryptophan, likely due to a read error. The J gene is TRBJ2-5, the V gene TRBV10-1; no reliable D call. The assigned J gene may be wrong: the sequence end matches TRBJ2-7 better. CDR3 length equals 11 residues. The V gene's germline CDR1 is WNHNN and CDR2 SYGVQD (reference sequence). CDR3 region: CASIPLYEQYC. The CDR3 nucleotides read TGCGCCAGCATCCCACTCTACGAGCAGTACTGC.